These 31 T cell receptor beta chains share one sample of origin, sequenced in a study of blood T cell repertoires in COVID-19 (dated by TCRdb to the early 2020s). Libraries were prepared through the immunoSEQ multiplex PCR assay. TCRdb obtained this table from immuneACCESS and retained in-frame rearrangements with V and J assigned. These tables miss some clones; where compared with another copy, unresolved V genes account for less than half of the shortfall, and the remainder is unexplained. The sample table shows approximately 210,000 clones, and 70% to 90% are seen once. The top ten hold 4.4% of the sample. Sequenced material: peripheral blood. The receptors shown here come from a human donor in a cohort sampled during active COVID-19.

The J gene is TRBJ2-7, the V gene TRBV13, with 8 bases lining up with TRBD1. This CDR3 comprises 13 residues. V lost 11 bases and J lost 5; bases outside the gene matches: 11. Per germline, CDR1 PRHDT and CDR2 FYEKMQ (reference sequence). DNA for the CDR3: TGTGCCGGTCGAGAGGACAGGGCCCACGAGCAGTACTTC. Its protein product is CAGREDRAHEQYF.

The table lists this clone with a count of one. CDR3 loop: CASSSSEETQYF. CDR3 coding DNA: TGTGCCAGCAGTTCGTCCGAAGAGACCCAGTACTTC. V gene TRBV6-6 combines with J gene TRBJ2-5, with D unresolved. V was trimmed by 4 bases and J by 3 bases, leaving 6 bases between them. Germline V gene data show CDR1 as MNHNY and CDR2 as SVGAGI (reference sequence). This CDR3 is built from 12 residues.

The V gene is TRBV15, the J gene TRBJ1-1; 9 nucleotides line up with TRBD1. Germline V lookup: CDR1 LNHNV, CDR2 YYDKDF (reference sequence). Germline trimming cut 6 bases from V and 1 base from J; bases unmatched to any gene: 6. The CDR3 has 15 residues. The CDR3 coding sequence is TGTGCCACCAGGAAGGACAGGGGTGCGAACACTGAAGCTTTCTTT. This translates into CATRKDRGANTEAFF.

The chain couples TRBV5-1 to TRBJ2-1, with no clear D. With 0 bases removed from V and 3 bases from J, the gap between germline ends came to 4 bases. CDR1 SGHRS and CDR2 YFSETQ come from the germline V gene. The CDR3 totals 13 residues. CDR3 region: CASSLVLYNEQFF. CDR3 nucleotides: TGCGCCAGCAGCTTGGTACTCTACAATGAGCAGTTCTTC.

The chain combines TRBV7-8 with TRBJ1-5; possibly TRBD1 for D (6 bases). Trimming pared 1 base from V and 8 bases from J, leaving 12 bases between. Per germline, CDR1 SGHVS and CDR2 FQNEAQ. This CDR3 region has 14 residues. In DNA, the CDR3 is TGTGCCAGCAGCTTAGGGAAAGGGGGGGAGCCCCAGCATTTT. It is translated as CASSLGKGGEPQHF.

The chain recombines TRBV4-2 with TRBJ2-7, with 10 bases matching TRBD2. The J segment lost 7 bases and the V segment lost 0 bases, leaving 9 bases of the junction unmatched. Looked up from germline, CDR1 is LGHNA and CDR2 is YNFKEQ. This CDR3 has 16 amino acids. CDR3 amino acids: CASSQEWSGGAGEQYF. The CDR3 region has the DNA TGTGCCAGCAGCCAAGAGTGGAGCGGGGGGGCCGGGGAGCAGTACTTC.

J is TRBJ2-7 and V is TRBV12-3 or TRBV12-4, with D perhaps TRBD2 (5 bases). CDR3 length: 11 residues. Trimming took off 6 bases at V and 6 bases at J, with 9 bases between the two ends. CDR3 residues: CASRIEGEQYF. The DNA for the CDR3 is TGTGCCAGCAGAATAGAGGGCGAGCAGTACTTC.

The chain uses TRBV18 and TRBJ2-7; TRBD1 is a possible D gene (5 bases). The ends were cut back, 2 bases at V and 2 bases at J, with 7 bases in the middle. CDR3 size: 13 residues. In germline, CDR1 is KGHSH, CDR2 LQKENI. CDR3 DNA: TGTGCCAGCTCACCATACAGGACCTACGAGCAGTACTTC. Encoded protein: CASSPYRTYEQYF.

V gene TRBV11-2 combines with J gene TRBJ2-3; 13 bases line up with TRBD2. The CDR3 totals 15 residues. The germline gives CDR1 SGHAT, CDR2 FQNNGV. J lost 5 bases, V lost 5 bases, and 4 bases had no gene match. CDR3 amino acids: CASSLGLAGIDTQYF. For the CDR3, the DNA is TGTGCCAGCAGCCTGGGACTAGCGGGAATAGATACGCAGTATTTT.

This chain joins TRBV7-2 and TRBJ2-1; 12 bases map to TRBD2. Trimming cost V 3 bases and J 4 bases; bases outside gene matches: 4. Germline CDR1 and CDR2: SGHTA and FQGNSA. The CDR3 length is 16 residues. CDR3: CASSLTSGGPYNEQFF. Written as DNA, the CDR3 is TGTGCCAGCAGCTTGACTAGCGGGGGCCCGTACAATGAGCAGTTCTTC.

CDR3 sequence: CASSQVLDRNYEQYF. Here the CDR3 DNA reads TGCGCCAGCAGCCAAGTCTTGGACAGGAACTACGAGCAGTACTTC. The rearrangement joins TRBV4-1 to TRBJ2-7, with TRBD1 matching over 7 bases. The ends lost 1 base at V and 3 bases at J; junction bases unmatched: 6. The germline V gene has CDR1 MGHRA and CDR2 YSYEKL. This CDR3 is 15 amino acids long.

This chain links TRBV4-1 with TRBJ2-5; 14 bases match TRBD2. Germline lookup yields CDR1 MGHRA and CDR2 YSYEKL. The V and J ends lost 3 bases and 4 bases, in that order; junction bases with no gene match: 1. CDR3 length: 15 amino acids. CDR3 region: CASSQGLAGVETQYF. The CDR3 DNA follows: TGCGCCAGCAGCCAGGGACTAGCGGGGGTAGAGACCCAGTACTTC.

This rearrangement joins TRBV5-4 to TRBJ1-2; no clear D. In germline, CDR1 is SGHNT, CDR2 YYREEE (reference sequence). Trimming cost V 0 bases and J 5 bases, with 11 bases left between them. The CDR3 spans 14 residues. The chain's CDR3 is CASSLDGQVYGYTF. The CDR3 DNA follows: TGTGCCAGCAGCTTGGATGGGCAGGTTTATGGCTACACCTTC.

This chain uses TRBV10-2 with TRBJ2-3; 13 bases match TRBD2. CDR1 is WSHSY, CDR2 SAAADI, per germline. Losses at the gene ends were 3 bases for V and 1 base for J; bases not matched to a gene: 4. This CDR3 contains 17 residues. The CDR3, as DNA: TGCGCCAGCAGTGACGGGGGACTAGCGGGGCGCACAGATACGCAGTATTTT. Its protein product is CASSDGGLAGRTDTQYF.

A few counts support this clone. CDR3 loop: CASSLARGGGEKLFF. For the CDR3, the DNA is TGTGCCAGCAGCTTAGCTAGAGGAGGTGGGGAAAAACTGTTTTTT. J is TRBJ1-4 and V is TRBV7-9, with D hard to call. Trimming pared 0 bases from V and 8 bases from J, leaving 13 bases between. Looked up from germline, CDR1 is SEHNR and CDR2 is FQNEAQ (reference sequence). CDR3 length: 15 amino acids. The complete variable domain, with remaining parts taken from reference TRBV7-9 and TRBJ1-4, reads DTGVSQNPRHKITKRGQNVTFRCDPISEHNRLYWYRQTLGQGPEFLTYFQNEAQLEKSRLLSDRFSAERPKGSFSTLEIQRTEQGDSAMYLCASSLARGGGEKLFFGSGTQLSVL.

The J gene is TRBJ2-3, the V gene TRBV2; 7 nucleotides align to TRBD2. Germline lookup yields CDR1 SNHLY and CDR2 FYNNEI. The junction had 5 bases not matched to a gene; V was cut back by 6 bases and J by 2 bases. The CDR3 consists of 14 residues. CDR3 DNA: TGTGCCAGCAGACGACTAGCCGTCACAGATACGCAGTATTTT. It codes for CASRRLAVTDTQYF.

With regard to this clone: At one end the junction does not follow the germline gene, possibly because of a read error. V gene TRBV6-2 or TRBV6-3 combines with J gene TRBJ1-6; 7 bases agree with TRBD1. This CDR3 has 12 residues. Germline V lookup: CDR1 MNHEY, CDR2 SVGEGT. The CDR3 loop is CASSPGTDPGNF. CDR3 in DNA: TGTGCCAGCAGCCCCGGGACAGACCCTGGGAACTTT.

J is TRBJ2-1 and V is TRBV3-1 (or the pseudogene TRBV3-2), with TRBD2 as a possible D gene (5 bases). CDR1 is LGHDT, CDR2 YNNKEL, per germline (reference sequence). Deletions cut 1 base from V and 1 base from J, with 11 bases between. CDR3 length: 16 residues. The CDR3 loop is CASSQGWTLSYNEQFF. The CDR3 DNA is TGTGCCAGCAGCCAAGGCTGGACTTTGTCCTACAATGAGCAGTTCTTC.

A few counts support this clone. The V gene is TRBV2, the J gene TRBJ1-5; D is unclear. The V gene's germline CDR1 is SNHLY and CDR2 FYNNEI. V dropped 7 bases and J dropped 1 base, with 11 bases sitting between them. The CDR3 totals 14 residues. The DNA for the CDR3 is TGTGCCAGCACGGGTCTCGGAAGCAATCAGCCCCAGCATTTT. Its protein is CASTGLGSNQPQHF.

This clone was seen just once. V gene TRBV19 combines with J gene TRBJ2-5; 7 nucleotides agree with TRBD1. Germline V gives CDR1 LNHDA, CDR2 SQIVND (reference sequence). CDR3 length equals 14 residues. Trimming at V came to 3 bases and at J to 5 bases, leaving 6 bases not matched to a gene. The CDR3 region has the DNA TGTGCCAGTAGTATCGAGGGGGCGAGGGAGACCCAGTACTTC. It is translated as CASSIEGARETQYF.

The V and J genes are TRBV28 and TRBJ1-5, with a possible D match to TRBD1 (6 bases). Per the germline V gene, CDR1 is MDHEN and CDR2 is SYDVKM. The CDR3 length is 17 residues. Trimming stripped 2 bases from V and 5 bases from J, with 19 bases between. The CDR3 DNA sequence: TGTGCCAGCAGTTTAAAGGGGGGGCTCTGGGGAGATCAGCCCCAGCATTTT. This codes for CASSLKGGLWGDQPQHF.

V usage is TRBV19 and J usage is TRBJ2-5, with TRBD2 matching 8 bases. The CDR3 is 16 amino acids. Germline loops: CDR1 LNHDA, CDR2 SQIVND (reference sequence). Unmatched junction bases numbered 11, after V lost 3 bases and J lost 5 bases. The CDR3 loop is CASSISRTSNWETQYF. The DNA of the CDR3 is TGTGCCAGTAGTATTTCCAGGACTAGCAATTGGGAGACCCAGTACTTC.

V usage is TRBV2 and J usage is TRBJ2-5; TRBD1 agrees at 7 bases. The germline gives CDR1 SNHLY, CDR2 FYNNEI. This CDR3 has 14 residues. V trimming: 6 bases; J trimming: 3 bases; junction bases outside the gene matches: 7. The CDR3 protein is CASRLNRGKETQYF. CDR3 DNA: TGTGCCAGCAGACTAAACAGGGGTAAAGAGACCCAGTACTTC.

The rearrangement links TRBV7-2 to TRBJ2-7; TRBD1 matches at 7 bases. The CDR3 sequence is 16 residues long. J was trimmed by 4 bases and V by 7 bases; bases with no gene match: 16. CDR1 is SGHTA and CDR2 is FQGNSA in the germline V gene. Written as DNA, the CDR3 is TGTGCCAGCACCCGCGGAAACAGGGGAATGGGGTACGAGCAGTACTTC. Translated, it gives CASTRGNRGMGYEQYF. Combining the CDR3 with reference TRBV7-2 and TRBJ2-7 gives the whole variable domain GAGVSQSPSNKVTEKGKDVELRCDPISGHTALYWYRQSLGQGLEFLIYFQGNSAPDKSGLPSDRFSAERTGGSVSTLTIQRTQQEDSAVYLCASTRGNRGMGYEQYFGPGTRLTVT.

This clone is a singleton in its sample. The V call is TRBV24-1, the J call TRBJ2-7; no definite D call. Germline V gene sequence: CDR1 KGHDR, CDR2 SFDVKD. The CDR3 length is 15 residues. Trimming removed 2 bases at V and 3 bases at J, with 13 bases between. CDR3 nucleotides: TGTGCCACCAGTGATTATTCCAGAATCATCTACGAGCAGTACTTC. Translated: CATSDYSRIIYEQYF.

CDR3 amino acids: CASSPKAGGNTIYF. The CDR3 nucleotides read TGTGCCAGCAGCCCAAAGGCGGGTGGAAACACCATATATTTT. V is TRBV11-2 and J is TRBJ1-3; the D is unclear. The germline CDR1 and CDR2 sequences are SGHAT and FQNNGV. Deletions cut 5 bases from V and 3 bases from J, with 11 bases between. There are 14 residues in the CDR3.

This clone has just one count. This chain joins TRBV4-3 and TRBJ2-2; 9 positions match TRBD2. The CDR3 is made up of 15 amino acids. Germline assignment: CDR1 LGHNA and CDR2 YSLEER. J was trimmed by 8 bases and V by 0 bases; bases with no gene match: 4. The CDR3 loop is CASSQEISGRGELFF. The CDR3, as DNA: TGCGCCAGCAGCCAAGAAATAAGCGGGAGGGGGGAGCTGTTTTTT.

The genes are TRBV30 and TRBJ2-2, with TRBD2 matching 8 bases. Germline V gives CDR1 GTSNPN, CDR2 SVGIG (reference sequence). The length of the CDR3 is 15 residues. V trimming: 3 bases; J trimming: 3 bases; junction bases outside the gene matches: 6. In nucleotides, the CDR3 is TGTGCCTGGAGCTTAGCGGGATACGACACCGGGGAGCTGTTTTTT. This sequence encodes CAWSLAGYDTGELFF.

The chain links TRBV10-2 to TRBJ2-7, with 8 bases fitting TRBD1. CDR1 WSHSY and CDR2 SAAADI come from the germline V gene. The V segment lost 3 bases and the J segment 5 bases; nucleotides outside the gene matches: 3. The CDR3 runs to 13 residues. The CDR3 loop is CASSEPTGDEQYF. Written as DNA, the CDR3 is TGCGCCAGCAGTGAACCGACAGGGGACGAGCAGTACTTC.

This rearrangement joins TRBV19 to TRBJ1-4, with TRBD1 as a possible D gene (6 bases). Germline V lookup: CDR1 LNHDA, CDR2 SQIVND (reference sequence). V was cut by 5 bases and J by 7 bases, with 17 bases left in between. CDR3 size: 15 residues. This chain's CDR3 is CASSDLQGATEKLFF. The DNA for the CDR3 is TGTGCCAGTAGTGATTTACAGGGAGCGACTGAAAAACTGTTTTTT.

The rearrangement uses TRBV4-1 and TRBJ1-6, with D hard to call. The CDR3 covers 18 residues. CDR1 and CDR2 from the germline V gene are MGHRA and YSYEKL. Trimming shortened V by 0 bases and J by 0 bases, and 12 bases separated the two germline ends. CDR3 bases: TGCGCCAGCAGCCAAGACCCAGCCGCTAGCTCCTATAATTCACCCCTCCACTTT. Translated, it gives CASSQDPAASSYNSPLHF.